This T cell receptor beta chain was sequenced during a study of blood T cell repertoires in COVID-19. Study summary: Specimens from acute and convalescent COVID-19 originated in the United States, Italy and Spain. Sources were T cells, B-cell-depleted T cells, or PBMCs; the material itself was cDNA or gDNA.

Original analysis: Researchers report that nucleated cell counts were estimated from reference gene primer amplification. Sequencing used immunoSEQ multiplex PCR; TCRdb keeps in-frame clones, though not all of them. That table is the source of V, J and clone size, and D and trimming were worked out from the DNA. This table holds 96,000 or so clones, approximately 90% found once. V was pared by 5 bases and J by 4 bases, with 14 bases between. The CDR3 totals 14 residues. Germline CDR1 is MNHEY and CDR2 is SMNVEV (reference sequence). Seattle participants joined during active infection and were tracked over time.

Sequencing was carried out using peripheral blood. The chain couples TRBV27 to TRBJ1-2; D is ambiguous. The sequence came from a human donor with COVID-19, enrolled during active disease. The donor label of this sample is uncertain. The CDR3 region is CASSAALGVYGYTF. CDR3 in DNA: TGTGCCAGCAGTGCAGCCCTTGGAGTCTATGGCTACACCTTC.